This T cell receptor (beta chain) derives from a study of identical twins. TCRdb fed the 5' RACE reads into MiXCR, producing one record per CDR3 protein. Of some 570,000 distinct CDR3 sequences listed, 20% to 25% are singletons. In its sample, this clonotype was seen a few times. The CDR3 loop spans 13 amino acids. The germline V gene encodes CDR1 SNHLY and CDR2 FYNNEI. V lost 6 bases and J 2 bases, leaving 10 bases between the germline ends. The same sample was also used in a study of yellow fever vaccine responses in identical twins.

Sequencing was carried out using CD4+ T cells sorted from blood. This clonotype was obtained from a woman aged 18 to 35 in good health. V and J are TRBV2 and TRBJ1-1; tentatively, D is TRBD1 (6 bases). The CDR3: CASRAQGNTEAFF. DNA for the CDR3: TGTGCCAGCAGGGCACAGGGAAACACTGAAGCTTTCTTT.